Following are 8 T cell receptor beta chains from one sample sequenced in a study of regulatory and conventional T cells in RAG deficiency. The protocol was immunoSEQ multiplex PCR, while the TCRdb copy is restricted to in-frame clones and leaves out a portion. The table lists more than 5,500 clones, more than 75% of them singletons. The same sample was also studied in work on regulatory T cells. That source notes: The primer mix had 52 TRBV and 13 TRBJ primers.

Sequencing input: CD8+ T cells sorted from blood. These receptors were taken from a human donor in good health.

A remark on this clone: This specimen includes other DNA sequences encoding the same CDR3. The chain has TRBV27 and TRBJ2-3, with a tentative D call TRBD2 (5 bases). V lost 4 bases and J lost 4, with 9 bases in between. Germline CDR1 is MNHEY and CDR2 is SMNVEV (reference sequence). This CDR3 has 13 amino acids. CDR3 region: CASSSSPADTQYF. CDR3 nucleotide sequence: TGTGCCAGCAGTTCTAGCCCCGCAGATACGCAGTATTTT.

The chain joins TRBV19 to TRBJ2-1; TRBD1 or TRBD2 may be the D gene (5 bases each). V shed 3 bases and J shed 2 bases, with 17 bases lying between them. Looked up from germline, CDR1 is LNHDA and CDR2 is SQIVND (reference sequence). This CDR3 contains 17 residues. The CDR3 bases are TGTGCCAGTAGTATGCCGACTCCCCGGGGACCCTACAATGAGCAGTTCTTC. The encoded protein is CASSMPTPRGPYNEQFF.

This chain uses TRBV29-1 with TRBJ2-7; D might be TRBD1 or TRBD2, each matching 5 bases. Trimming stripped 6 bases from V and 1 base from J, with 19 bases between. This CDR3 comprises 15 residues. Per the germline V gene, CDR1 is SQVTM and CDR2 is ANQGSEA. In DNA, the CDR3 is TGCAGCGTGCTGGGGGTGGGGGTCCGGTCCTACGAGCAGTACTTC. It translates to CSVLGVGVRSYEQYF.

This clone was seen more than once but under ten times. The J gene is TRBJ1-2, the V gene TRBV9; 7 bases agree with TRBD1. J gave up 9 bases and V 4 bases, and 12 bases lay outside the gene matches. Germline values: CDR1 SGDLS, CDR2 YYNGEE. This CDR3 has 14 amino acids. In DNA form, the CDR3 reads TGTGCCAGCAGCCCTCAAACAGGGGATCGAAGCTACACCTTC. Protein: CASSPQTGDRSYTF.

Only one count was recorded for this clone. The chain combines TRBV11-3 with TRBJ1-1, with 7 positions matching TRBD1. The V and J ends lost 5 bases and 7 bases, in that order; junction bases with no gene match: 7. Germline assignment: CDR1 SGHNT and CDR2 YENEEA. The CDR3 is 13 residues long. CDR3 protein: CASSPGTVNEAFF. The CDR3 region has the DNA TGTGCCAGCAGCCCCGGGACAGTGAATGAAGCTTTCTTT.

The chain joins TRBV7-9 to TRBJ2-3, with 12 bases fitting TRBD2. The CDR3 totals 16 residues. Per germline, CDR1 SEHNR and CDR2 FQNEAQ (reference sequence). With V trimmed by 7 bases and J by 7 bases, 12 bases remained unmatched. The CDR3 DNA reads TGTGCCAGCAACAAACTAGCGGGGGGCCCAGTCAATACGCAGTATTTT. It yields the protein CASNKLAGGPVNTQYF. The full variable domain, with the rest looked up from reference TRBV7-9 and TRBJ2-3, is DTGVSQNPRHKITKRGQNVTFRCDPISEHNRLYWYRQTLGQGPEFLTYFQNEAQLEKSRLLSDRFSAERPKGSFSTLEIQRTEQGDSAMYLCASNKLAGGPVNTQYFGPGTRLTVL.

This chain uses TRBV6-1 with TRBJ2-3; TRBD1 agrees at 8 bases. The CDR3 has 15 residues. V was pared by 4 bases and J by 2 bases, with 5 bases of the junction left unmatched. CDR1 and CDR2 from the germline V gene are MNHNS and SASEGT. CDR3 sequence reads: CASSGDRSPTDTQYF. As DNA, the CDR3 is TGTGCCAGCAGTGGGGACAGGTCCCCCACAGATACGCAGTATTTT.

This chain connects TRBV6-1 to TRBJ1-6, with no clear D. CDR3 length equals 13 residues. Trimming cost V 5 bases and J 7 bases, with 9 bases left between them. From germline, CDR1 is MNHNS and CDR2 SASEGT. The CDR3 sequence: CASSYVVNSPLHF. CDR3 DNA: TGTGCCAGCAGTTATGTCGTGAATTCACCCCTCCACTTT.